The rows below give T cell receptor beta chains drawn from one sample of a study of technical replicates of blood from a handful of donors. The table came from immunoSEQ multiplex PCR; TCRdb's copy has only in-frame clones and leaves some out. The data show 77,000 or so clones, with approximately 92% seen just once and around 0.41% held by the top ten. The specimen was T cells isolated from PBMCs. These receptors were collected from a human donor in good health. CDR3s include the opening cysteine and the closing phenylalanine or tryptophan.

v_call | cdr3_aa
TRBV27 | CASSLQREWETQYF
TRBV19 | CASSIDSGGRYNEQFF
TRBV5-1 | CASSLVASAYTDTQYF
TRBV9 | CASSRSGGPTEAFF
TRBV19 | CASSINPGGLGKNIQYF
TRBV10-3 | CAAGQGVGNTEAFF
TRBV15 | CATSRDRDTQYF
TRBV6-1 | CASRTGAPSYEQYF
TRBV7-2 | CASSLDVYSYEQYF
TRBV1 | CTSSLGDSNRFYNEQFF
TRBV9 | CASSGGTAGGGYTF
TRBV6-4 | CASSADSDTEAFF
TRBV5-8 | CASSLISPYGYTF
TRBV6-5 | CASSYVLNQGARGYTF
TRBV5-4 | CASSLNPRTSDEQYF
TRBV7-3 | CASSFTGRNTEAFF
TRBV5-6 | CASSALGGASAENQPQHF
TRBV6-5 | CASSPGLAGPYEQYF
TRBV30 | CAWRVTSSEAFF
TRBV19 | CATSGIPLGTDTQYF
TRBV7-2 | CASSLVGLFNEQFF
TRBV5-1 | CATRQGLGQETQYF
TRBV5-4 | CASSFGGTTGELFF
TRBV19 | CASSTYRYSNQPQHF
TRBV5-4 | CASSFHLSGSTYNEQFF
TRBV30 | CAWKAADTQYF
TRBV7-9 | CASSLFPEGSTF
TRBV27 | CASSLTGANQPQHF
TRBV30 | CAWSRGRFENTIYF
TRBV7-9 | CASSLGAYEQYF
TRBV7-9 | CASSFQAILSGNTIYF
TRBV7-3 | CASSSNNHFAWRGSSYEQYF
TRBV7-6 | CASSPLPEYEQYF
TRBV5-1 | CASSYGTSGITDTQYF
TRBV7-6 | CASSLSAGVSTGELFF
TRBV4-1 | CASSPGQLNQPQHF
TRBV27 | CASSLGQGGGTEAFF
TRBV5-8 | CASSPLLSIGELFF
TRBV7-3 | CASSLAGTINEQFF
TRBV15 | CATSRRRGDEKLFF
TRBV7-6 | CASSLYGLRVGNEQFF
TRBV4-2 | CASSQGVDYGYTF
TRBV11-2 | CASSLDRASGFYEQYF
TRBV5-4 | CASSFGQGTDTQYF
TRBV2 | CASSDISGANVLTF
TRBV27 | CASSSLISGGSPYNEQFF
TRBV11-2 | CASSRQRAGELFF
TRBV7-9 | CASSLVLTQAFF
TRBV29-1 | CSVVGGREEKLFF
TRBV28 | CASSLYREGGETQYF
TRBV4-3 | CASSRDRGQFYEQYF
TRBV15 | CATSTLWGLAGAVAKNIQYF
TRBV19 | CASSVQGAGQPQHF